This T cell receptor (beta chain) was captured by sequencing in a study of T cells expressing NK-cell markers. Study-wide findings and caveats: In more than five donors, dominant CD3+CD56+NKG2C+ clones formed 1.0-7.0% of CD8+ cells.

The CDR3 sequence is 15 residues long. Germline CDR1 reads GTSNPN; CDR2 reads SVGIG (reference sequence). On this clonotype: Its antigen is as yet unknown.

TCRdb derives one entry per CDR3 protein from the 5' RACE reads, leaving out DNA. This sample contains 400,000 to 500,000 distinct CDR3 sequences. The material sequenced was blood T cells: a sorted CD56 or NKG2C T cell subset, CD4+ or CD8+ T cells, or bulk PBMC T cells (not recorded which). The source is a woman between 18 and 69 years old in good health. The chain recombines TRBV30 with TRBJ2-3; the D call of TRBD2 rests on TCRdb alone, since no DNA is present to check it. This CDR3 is CAWSVSGGGTDTQYF. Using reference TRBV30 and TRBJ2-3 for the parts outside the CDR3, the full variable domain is SQTIHQWPATLVQPVGSPLSLECTVEGTSNPNLYWYRQAAGRGLQLLFYSVGIGQISSEVPQNLSASRPQDRQFILSSKKLLLSDSGFYLCAWSVSGGGTDTQYFGPGTRLTVL.